The 23 T cell receptor beta chains below all came from one sample that was sequenced in a study of monozygotic twins with cystic fibrosis. Assay: immunoSEQ multiplex PCR; the TCRdb copy retains only in-frame clones and omits some. The sample records about 35,000 clones, just over 65% being singletons. The sequencing input was blood. These receptors were collected from a girl under 18 with cystic fibrosis.

The chain is built from TRBV29-1 and TRBJ1-2; no definite D call. The CDR3 runs 13 residues. Deletions cut 3 bases from V and 5 bases from J, with 13 bases between. Germline V gene data show CDR1 as SQVTM and CDR2 as ANQGSEA. CDR3 loop: CSVEMGSQYGYTF. The CDR3 DNA follows: TGCAGCGTTGAGATGGGCAGTCAATATGGCTACACCTTC.

This chain joins TRBV10-3 and TRBJ1-1; D gene uncertain. Trimming took off 0 bases at V and 4 bases at J, with 12 bases between the two ends. This CDR3 contains 15 residues. Looked up from germline, CDR1 is ENHRY and CDR2 is SYGVKD. The CDR3 here is CAISESRTRGTEAFF. CDR3 DNA: TGTGCCATCAGTGAGTCTAGGACTCGGGGCACTGAAGCTTTCTTT.

This rearrangement joins TRBV11-2 to TRBJ2-1; D unresolved. CDR1 is SGHAT, CDR2 FQNNGV, per germline. Trimming took off 1 base at V and 9 bases at J, with 7 bases between the two ends. The CDR3 consists of 12 residues. CDR3 loop: CASSLVTTEQFF. DNA for the CDR3: TGTGCCAGCAGCTTAGTAACTACTGAGCAGTTCTTC.

This clone was seen a few times. The chain employs TRBV7-6 and TRBJ1-4, with 7 bases aligning to TRBD1. The germline gives CDR1 SGHVS, CDR2 FNYEAQ. This CDR3 contains 16 residues. V was pared by 3 bases and J by 0 bases, with 4 bases of the junction left unmatched. For the CDR3, the DNA is TGTGCCAGCAGCTTGGGGACAGTAGCAACTAATGAAAAACTGTTTTTT. It yields the protein CASSLGTVATNEKLFF.

V gene TRBV25-1 combines with J gene TRBJ2-3, with TRBD2 matching over 10 bases. V gave up 4 bases and J gave up 2 bases; unmatched junction bases: 6. CDR1 and CDR2 from the germline V gene are MGHDK and SYGVNS. The CDR3 sequence is 16 residues long. The CDR3, as DNA: TGTGCCAGCAGTGCCGCTAGCGGGAGAACCACAGATACGCAGTATTTT. This translates into CASSAASGRTTDTQYF.

The sample holds a few counts of this clone. The chain links TRBV29-1 to TRBJ1-1, with D unclear. This CDR3 is 12 amino acids long. Trimming took off 0 bases at V and 3 bases at J, with 5 bases between the two ends. Germline V gene sequence: CDR1 SQVTM, CDR2 ANQGSEA. DNA for the CDR3: TGCAGCGTTGAAGAAGGGTACACTGAAGCTTTCTTT. This sequence encodes CSVEEGYTEAFF.

This chain joins TRBV7-8 and TRBJ2-1; 11 bases are a match to TRBD2. There are 14 residues in the CDR3. J gave up 7 bases and V 2 bases, and 1 base lay outside the gene matches. Germline V gene data show CDR1 as SGHVS and CDR2 as FQNEAQ. CDR3: CASSLIAGGNEQFF. Written as DNA, the CDR3 is TGTGCCAGCAGCTTAATAGCGGGAGGGAATGAGCAGTTCTTC.

The chain is built from TRBV4-1 and TRBJ1-1, with 10 positions matching TRBD1. This CDR3 spans 14 amino acids. Germline V gene data show CDR1 as MGHRA and CDR2 as YSYEKL. V was pared by 3 bases and J by 5 bases, with 3 bases of the junction left unmatched. The CDR3 sequence: CASSQGQGSTEAFF. The CDR3 DNA sequence: TGCGCCAGCAGCCAGGGACAGGGGTCGACTGAAGCTTTCTTT.

The V and J genes are TRBV7-2 and TRBJ1-2, with a weak D call TRBD1 (5 bases). The germline V gene has CDR1 SGHTA and CDR2 FQGNSA. CDR3 length: 13 amino acids. V was cut by 5 bases and J by 8 bases, with 15 bases left in between. CDR3 protein: CASSQRGRRGYTF. The CDR3 DNA reads as TGTGCCAGCAGCCAGAGGGGCAGGCGCGGCTACACCTTC.

The chain couples TRBV11-2 to TRBJ2-1, with D possibly being TRBD2 (6 bases). CDR1 is SGHAT, CDR2 FQNNGV, per germline. The V and J ends lost 0 bases and 2 bases respectively, with 11 bases between them. The CDR3 is 16 residues long. The CDR3 nucleotides read TGTGCCAGCAGCTTAGATAAGAGCGGGCCCTACAATGAGCAGTTCTTC. Protein product: CASSLDKSGPYNEQFF.

This clone appeared a few times. One end of the junction fails to match germline, which may point to a read error. The CDR3 DNA is TGTGCCACCTCCCCGTCCCCAGGGTACGGGCAGTACTTC. Amino acid sequence: CATSPSPGYGQYF. This chain uses TRBV27 with TRBJ2-7; the D gene is possibly TRBD1 (5 bases). The CDR3 is made up of 13 amino acids. Germline loops: CDR1 MNHEY, CDR2 SMNVEV (reference sequence).

The V call is TRBV2, the J call TRBJ1-2; no clear D. The CDR3 loop spans 13 amino acids. The ends were cut back, 1 base at V and 2 bases at J, with 5 bases in the middle. The germline CDR1 and CDR2 sequences are SNHLY and FYNNEI. CDR3 in amino acids: CASSEDGNYGYTF. As DNA, the CDR3 is TGTGCCAGCAGTGAAGACGGAAACTATGGCTACACCTTC.

The chain uses TRBV10-3 and TRBJ2-7; 8 nucleotides agree with TRBD2. Unmatched junction bases numbered 13, after V lost 0 bases and J lost 6 bases. This CDR3 contains 17 residues. Germline CDR1 ENHRY, CDR2 SYGVKD. The CDR3 here is CAISESEAGVRRGEQYF. The CDR3 DNA reads TGTGCCATCAGTGAGTCTGAAGCGGGAGTTCGTCGTGGCGAGCAGTACTTC.

The chain carries TRBV5-1 and TRBJ2-5, with TRBD1 matching over 8 bases. This CDR3 is built from 13 residues. The J segment lost 4 bases and the V segment lost 5 bases, leaving 4 bases of the junction unmatched. Germline V gene data show CDR1 as SGHRS and CDR2 as YFSETQ. The CDR3 spells CASSDRGGETQYF. As DNA, the CDR3 is TGCGCCAGCAGTGACAGGGGAGGAGAGACCCAGTACTTC.

The rearrangement links TRBV10-3 to TRBJ2-3; 7 bases map to TRBD2. The CDR3 sequence is 16 residues long. The germline V gene encodes CDR1 ENHRY and CDR2 SYGVKD. V dropped 0 bases and J dropped 3; count of bases not matched to a gene: 6. The CDR3 sequence is CAISESAGAKTDTQYF. In DNA, the CDR3 is TGTGCCATCAGTGAGTCGGCGGGAGCGAAAACAGATACGCAGTATTTT.

In nucleotides, the CDR3 is TGTGCCAGTAGTGGAGGGACTAGCGGGAGCGAGCAGTACGTC. It is translated as CASSGGTSGSEQYV. The rearrangement uses TRBV25-1 and TRBJ2-7, with 14 bases fitting TRBD2. CDR1 and CDR2 (germline): MGHDK, SYGVNS. The CDR3 contains 14 residues.

This clone has a handful of counts. V usage is TRBV1 and J usage is TRBJ1-2. TRBV1 corresponds to a pseudogene. The CDR3 sequence is 14 residues long. The CDR3 DNA follows: TGCACCAGCAGCCAAGATCCCCAAGGCCATGGCTACACCTTC. Translation gives CTSSQDPQGHGYTF.

The table lists this clone with a few counts. This rearrangement joins TRBV30 to TRBJ1-5, with D uncertain. Trimming took 0 bases from V and 7 from J, leaving 10 bases between them. Germline CDR1 reads GTSNPN; CDR2 reads SVGIG (reference sequence). This CDR3 spans 13 amino acids. CDR3 protein: CAWSVGMGQPQHF. DNA of the CDR3: TGTGCCTGGAGTGTAGGGATGGGGCAGCCCCAGCATTTT. Full variable domain (remainder filled in from reference TRBV30 and TRBJ1-5): SQTIHQWPATLVQPVGSPLSLECTVEGTSNPNLYWYRQAAGRGLQLLFYSVGIGQISSEVPQNLSASRPQDRQFILSSKKLLLSDSGFYLCAWSVGMGQPQHFGDGTRLSIL.

This clone showed up just a few times. This chain connects TRBV7-2 to TRBJ1-2, with a tentative D call TRBD1 (6 bases). Trimming shortened V by 5 bases and J by 6 bases, and 16 bases separated the two germline ends. The germline gives CDR1 SGHTA, CDR2 FQGNSA. CDR3 length: 14 residues. The CDR3 protein is CASSLTGLRDGYTF. CDR3 nucleotide sequence: TGTGCCAGCAGCCTCACAGGGTTAAGGGATGGCTACACCTTC. Filled out from reference TRBV7-2 and TRBJ1-2, the complete variable domain reads GAGVSQSPSNKVTEKGKDVELRCDPISGHTALYWYRQSLGQGLEFLIYFQGNSAPDKSGLPSDRFSAERTGGSVSTLTIQRTQQEDSAVYLCASSLTGLRDGYTFGSGTRLTVV.

The chain employs TRBV6-5 and TRBJ1-2, with 7 bases aligning to TRBD1. Looked up from germline, CDR1 is MNHEY and CDR2 is SVGAGI. J lost 2 bases, V lost 2 bases, and 8 bases had no gene match. The CDR3 has 16 amino acids. In DNA, the CDR3 is TGTGCCAGCAGTTACAGAAATCCGGGACAGAACTATGGCTACACCTTC. It codes for CASSYRNPGQNYGYTF.

This chain joins TRBV15 and TRBJ2-7; the match to TRBD2 covers 9 bases. V shed 0 bases and J 6 bases; nucleotides not matched to a gene: 9. Germline V lookup: CDR1 LNHNV, CDR2 YYDKDF (reference sequence). The CDR3 is 16 amino acids. CDR3 DNA sequence: TGTGCCACCAGCAGAGAAGCGGGAGGCACATTATCCGAGCAGTACTTC. It is translated as CATSREAGGTLSEQYF.

V and J are TRBV6-4 and TRBJ1-5; D might be TRBD1 (6 bases). Germline-derived CDR1 and CDR2 are MRHNA and SNTAGT. The ends were cut back, 3 bases at V and 7 bases at J, with 10 bases in the middle. This CDR3 is 13 amino acids long. For the CDR3, the DNA is TGTGCCAGCAGTGAGCGAGGGGGACAGCCCCAGCATTTT. Translation: CASSERGGQPQHF.

The chain combines TRBV9 with TRBJ1-2; no reliable D call. This CDR3 comprises 14 residues. The ends were cut back, 0 bases at V and 4 bases at J, with 10 bases in the middle. Germline V gene sequence: CDR1 SGDLS, CDR2 YYNGEE. CDR3 nucleotides: TGTGCCAGCAGCGTAGGTCAGACCATCTATGGCTACACCTTC. This gives the protein CASSVGQTIYGYTF.